This entry describes one T cell receptor beta chain. In the original analysis: Reference gene primer amplification yielded estimated nucleated cell counts. Assay: immunoSEQ multiplex PCR; the TCRdb copy retains only in-frame clones and omits some. That table furnishes V, J and clone size, whereas the DNA furnished D and trimming. The profile shows hundreds of thousands of clones, around 90% of them singletons. Researchers sorted participants into cohorts using their self-reported clinical history. The data originate from a study of blood T cell repertoires in COVID-19. Background on the study: The United States, Italy and Spain were the sources of the acute and convalescent COVID-19 samples. The analysed material was cDNA or gDNA that came from T cells, B-cell-depleted T cells, or PBMCs.

The TCR was taken from a woman aged 18 to 35 with acute COVID-19. The specimen was PBMCs or T cells enriched from blood (not recorded which).

The CDR3 sequence is CSVEAGTRANYGYTF. CDR3 nucleotide sequence: TGCAGCGTTGAGGCCGGGACAAGAGCTAACTATGGCTACACCTTC. V usage is TRBV29-1 and J usage is TRBJ1-2, with D perhaps matching TRBD1 (6 bases). This CDR3 is built from 15 residues. Trimming took 3 bases from V and 0 from J, leaving 14 bases between them. Looked up from germline, CDR1 is SQVTM and CDR2 is ANQGSEA.